This paragraph reports one TCR beta chain. The CDR3 has 17 residues. V lost 3 bases, J lost 1 base, and 20 bases lay in between. Germline CDR1 and CDR2: SGHDT and YYEEEE. This sample stems from a study of blood T cell repertoires in COVID-19. Whole-study context: Whether acute or convalescent, the COVID-19 samples came from the United States, Italy and Spain.

Using immunoSEQ multiplex PCR, the repertoire was profiled, and TCRdb retains in-frame clones only, with some absent. This table holds more than 250,000 clones, around nine tenths found once. The chain couples TRBV5-6 to TRBJ2-7; weak D call: TRBD2 (5 bases). Sequenced sample: PBMCs or T cells enriched from blood (not recorded which). The clonotype comes from a woman aged 18-29 years who had recovered from COVID-19. CDR3 DNA sequence: TGTGCCAGCAGCTCCATCGGCCGCAGACGGGATTCCTACGAGCAGTACTTC. It yields the protein CASSSIGRRRDSYEQYF.